The present T cell receptor (gamma chain) was sequenced within a study of gamma-delta chains in newborns, infants, children. For the study at large: Microbial exposure reportedly drives polyclonal innate γδ T cell expansion after birth.

TCRdb called clones anew from the reads with CATT. The repertoire has approximately 700 gamma-chain clones, under 6% of them found once; the top ten carry under 25%. This clone counts as large. The same CDR3 arises from other DNA sequences in this sample as well. This TCR came from a child who was a newborn, infant or young child, either healthy, febrile or measles-vaccinated (not recorded which). The sample was blood.

CDR3 DNA: TGTGCCTTGTGGGAGGTGCTTTATTATAAGAAACTCTTT. It translates to CALWEVLYYKKLF. The chain recombines TRGV9 with TRGJ1 or TRGJ2. Germline V CDR1 and CDR2: GITISATS, ISYDGTV (reference sequence). The CDR3 has 13 residues. V lost 0 bases, J lost 3 bases, and 2 bases stayed unmatched.